The clone carrying this T cell receptor beta chain was seen at least ten times. Its cognate antigen is unknown. The record originates from a study of identical twins. Whole-study findings and limits: Out-of-frame alpha sequences shared by twins were enriched for low generation probability.

Germline CDR1 reads SGHDT; CDR2 reads YYEEEE. This CDR3 region has 13 residues. With 4 bases removed from V and 0 bases from J, the gap between germline ends came to 5 bases. Each CDR3 protein gets one entry after TCRdb re-called the 5' RACE reads with MiXCR. This sample yields around 450,000 distinct CDR3 sequences, of which 12% to 15% are seen a single time; 0.4% to 0.55% belongs to the top ten. The sample was also reused in another study, on yellow fever vaccine responses in identical twins.

This receptor was taken from a woman under 30 in good health. The chain joins TRBV5-6 to TRBJ1-5; D is unclear. The sample comprised CD4+ T cells sorted from blood. The chain's CDR3 is CASSKLSNQPQHF. CDR3 nucleotide sequence: TGTGCCAGCAGCAAACTTAGCAATCAGCCCCAGCATTTT.